This TCR beta chain was recorded in a study of spatial heterogeneity in lung cancer. Whole-study findings and limits: Higher tumor mutation counts went along with higher counts of expanded intratumoral alpha and beta TCRs.

TCRdb processed the 5' RACE reads anew with MiXCR; each CDR3 protein has one entry. Of 9,500 to 11,000 distinct CDR3 sequences listed, 5.1% were seen once; the top ten hold 12%. This clonotype was seen many times. As yet, its antigen is unknown. The CDR3 has 14 amino acids. Germline CDR1 and CDR2: ENHRY and SYGVKD. V was pared by 5 bases and J by 1 base, with 5 bases of the junction left unmatched. The sample's time point: sample taken at primary tumor resection. This chain connects TRBV10-3 to TRBJ2-7; TRBD1 agrees at 7 bases. The source is a male donor with early-stage non-small cell lung cancer. Source: lung tumor tissue, taken at surgery. The CDR3 reads CAISSPTGSYEQYF. CDR3 nucleotide sequence: TGTGCCATCAGTTCCCCGACAGGGTCCTACGAGCAGTACTTC.